The 12 T cell receptor beta chains below come from one sample, sequenced in a study of blood T cell repertoires in COVID-19. The data were produced by immunoSEQ multiplex PCR, yet TCRdb's version contains in-frame clones alone and is incomplete. The sample has under 300,000 clones; 82% are singletons. Input material: peripheral blood. The receptor source for this set is a woman of 80 years or more with active or convalescent COVID-19.

V is TRBV18 and J is TRBJ2-1; TRBD1 matches 8 bases. Unmatched junction bases numbered 9, after V lost 5 bases and J lost 0 bases. The CDR3 totals 17 residues. Germline V gene data show CDR1 as KGHSH and CDR2 as LQKENI. The CDR3 coding sequence is TGTGCCAGCTCAAGCCCGGGACAGGCTTTCTCCTACAATGAGCAGTTCTTC. Amino acids: CASSSPGQAFSYNEQFF.

This chain links TRBV5-1 with TRBJ1-6; no definite D call. The CDR3 consists of 12 residues. The germline V and J ends were trimmed by 2 bases and 8 bases, with 5 bases remaining between them. Germline V gene lookup returns CDR1 SGHRS and CDR2 YFSETQ. CDR3 DNA: TGCGCCAGCAGCTTCAGTGATTCACCCCTCCACTTT. This gives the protein CASSFSDSPLHF.

In its sample, this clone was seen once. This chain joins TRBV7-9 and TRBJ1-1; D is unclear. Per germline, CDR1 SEHNR and CDR2 FQNEAQ (reference sequence). This CDR3 region has 13 residues. V dropped 5 bases and J dropped 8 bases, with 15 bases sitting between them. The CDR3 DNA follows: TGTGCCAGCAGCCAGGATGGGTTTGGCGAAGCTTTCTTT. It codes for CASSQDGFGEAFF.

The V gene is TRBV6-5, the J gene TRBJ1-5; possibly TRBD1 for D (6 bases). V was shortened by 8 bases and J by 11 bases, with 19 bases between the two germline ends. The CDR3 sequence is 13 residues long. Looked up from germline, CDR1 is MNHEY and CDR2 is SVGAGI. This CDR3 reads CASVKDSSWSQHF. In DNA form, the CDR3 reads TGTGCCAGCGTAAAGGACAGCTCGTGGTCCCAGCATTTT.

The chain couples TRBV5-4 to TRBJ1-1; D is unclear. This CDR3 is 15 amino acids long. Deletions cut 4 bases from V and 5 bases from J, with 18 bases between. Germline-derived CDR1 and CDR2 are SGHNT and YYREEE (reference sequence). The CDR3 nucleotides are TGTGCCAGCAGCCGGGGAGATAGGTTGGGAACTGAAGCTTTCTTT. Translated: CASSRGDRLGTEAFF.

This sequence joins TRBV7-2 and TRBJ2-5; 10 nucleotides line up with TRBD2. CDR3 size: 17 residues. V shed 1 base and J 9 bases; nucleotides not matched to a gene: 14. Germline loops: CDR1 SGHTA, CDR2 FQGNSA. The CDR3, as DNA: TGTGCCAGCAGCTTAGGGACTAGCGGCCCGTCCGGGAGAGCCCAGTACTTC. Protein: CASSLGTSGPSGRAQYF.

In this sample, this clone turned up a few times. The gene calls are TRBV2 and TRBJ2-7, with 12 bases fitting TRBD2. Germline V gene lookup returns CDR1 SNHLY and CDR2 FYNNEI. This CDR3 has 14 amino acids. V was pared by 2 bases and J by 6 bases, with 2 bases of the junction left unmatched. CDR3 amino acids: CASSEILAGGEQYF. CDR3 in DNA: TGTGCCAGCAGTGAAATACTAGCGGGAGGCGAGCAGTACTTC.

The chain carries TRBV20-1 and TRBJ1-1; TRBD1 aligns across 8 bases. The CDR3 loop spans 11 amino acids. The germline V gene has CDR1 DFQATT and CDR2 SNEGSKA (reference sequence). V trimming: 3 bases; J trimming: 8 bases; junction bases outside the gene matches: 2. The CDR3 protein is CSASRDREAFF. CDR3 sequence (DNA): TGCAGTGCTAGTAGGGACAGGGAAGCTTTCTTT.

This clone was recorded once. The V and J genes are TRBV3-1 (or the pseudogene TRBV3-2) and TRBJ2-7; D gene uncertain. The germline CDR1 and CDR2 sequences are LGHDT and YNNKEL (reference sequence). The ends were cut back, 3 bases at V and 3 bases at J, with 3 bases in the middle. The CDR3 is made up of 11 amino acids. The CDR3 nucleotides are TGTGCCAGCAGCCACGTCTACGAGCAGTACTTC. It yields the protein CASSHVYEQYF.

The V gene is TRBV9, the J gene TRBJ1-1; 9 nucleotides line up with TRBD1. Germline V lookup: CDR1 SGDLS, CDR2 YYNGEE. V lost 3 bases and J lost 1; bases outside the gene matches: 7. The CDR3 length is 16 residues. The CDR3 coding sequence is TGTGCCAGCAGCGCCGGACAGGGGATCGCGAACACTGAAGCTTTCTTT. Its protein product is CASSAGQGIANTEAFF.

The rearrangement links TRBV20-1 to TRBJ1-1; TRBD1 matches 7 bases. Germline lookup yields CDR1 DFQATT and CDR2 SNEGSKA (reference sequence). This CDR3 is 11 amino acids long. V dropped 5 bases and J dropped 9; count of bases not matched to a gene: 6. In DNA, the CDR3 is TGCAGTGCTGAAGGGACAGCCCAAGCTTTCTTT. Encoded protein: CSAEGTAQAFF.

The gene calls are TRBV24-1 and TRBJ2-1; tentatively, D is TRBD2 (6 bases). The CDR3 contains 13 residues. V lost 10 bases to trimming and J lost 5 bases, with 14 bases between them. Germline CDR1 KGHDR, CDR2 SFDVKD. The CDR3 coding sequence is TGTGCCACGGCAGCGGGCGCTCACAATGAGCAGTTCTTC. Amino acid sequence: CATAAGAHNEQFF.